The 7 T cell receptor beta chains below all came from one sample that was sequenced in a study of blood T cell repertoires in COVID-19. TCRdb's table, derived via immunoSEQ multiplex PCR, lists solely in-frame clones and lacks some. The sample consists of 120,000 to 150,000 clones, 88% of them appearing once. The sequenced sample consisted of peripheral blood. These receptors were obtained from a human donor in a cohort sampled during active COVID-19.

The rearrangement joins TRBV5-6 to TRBJ2-5, with 7 positions matching TRBD1. The CDR3 length is 14 residues. CDR1 and CDR2 (germline): SGHDT, YYEEEE. V lost 5 bases and J lost 1; bases outside the gene matches: 5. CDR3 sequence reads: CASRLRQGQETQYF. The CDR3 DNA follows: TGTGCCAGCAGGTTACGACAGGGCCAAGAGACCCAGTACTTC. The variable domain in full, with the rest retrieved from reference TRBV5-6 and TRBJ2-5, is DAGVTQSPTHLIKTRGQQVTLRCSPKSGHDTVSWYQQALGQGPQFIFQYYEEEERQRGNFPDRFSGHQFPNYSSELNVNALLLGDSALYLCASRLRQGQETQYFGPGTRLLVL.

The chain carries TRBV9 and TRBJ1-2; D remains ambiguous. The CDR3 sequence is 14 residues long. In germline, CDR1 is SGDLS, CDR2 YYNGEE. V dropped 0 bases and J dropped 5 bases, with 11 bases sitting between them. CDR3 sequence: CASSVVEGDYGYTF. Here the CDR3 DNA reads TGTGCCAGCAGCGTAGTTGAGGGCGATTATGGCTACACCTTC.

The rearrangement joins TRBV7-9 to TRBJ2-3; D is uncertain. Trimming took off 3 bases at V and 5 bases at J, with 9 bases between the two ends. This CDR3 contains 13 residues. Germline CDR1 SEHNR, CDR2 FQNEAQ (reference sequence). The CDR3 spells CASSFRPGDTQYF. In DNA form, the CDR3 reads TGTGCCAGCAGCTTCCGACCGGGAGATACGCAGTATTTT.

The rearrangement joins TRBV6-1 to TRBJ2-7; 10 positions match TRBD1. This CDR3 contains 14 residues. With V trimmed by 3 bases and J by 3 bases, 2 bases remained unmatched. Germline CDR1 is MNHNS and CDR2 is SASEGT. The CDR3 reads CASSEGQGLYEQYF. The CDR3 nucleotides read TGTGCCAGCAGTGAGGGACAGGGGCTCTACGAGCAGTACTTC.

V and J are TRBV5-5 and TRBJ2-7; D unresolved. Germline V gene data show CDR1 as SGHKS and CDR2 as YYEKEE (reference sequence). The CDR3 is 13 amino acids. V dropped 3 bases and J dropped 0 bases, with 7 bases sitting between them. Here the CDR3 DNA reads TGTGCCAGCAGCTCCCCTAGCTCCTACGAGCAGTACTTC. Translating it yields CASSSPSSYEQYF.

The chain links TRBV5-6 to TRBJ1-1; 10 bases are shared with TRBD1. V lost 1 base to trimming and J lost 6 bases; unmatched junction nucleotides: 3. The CDR3 consists of 14 residues. The germline V gene has CDR1 SGHDT and CDR2 YYEEEE. The CDR3 sequence is CASSLTGQGAEAFF. CDR3 coding DNA: TGTGCCAGCAGCTTGACCGGACAGGGGGCTGAAGCTTTCTTT.

This chain connects TRBV6-5 to TRBJ1-4; perhaps TRBD1 as D (6 bases). V was trimmed by 4 bases and J by 5 bases, leaving 14 bases between them. This CDR3 has 15 amino acids. Germline CDR1 and CDR2: MNHEY and SVGAGI. The CDR3 nucleotides are TGTGCCAGCAGTTCGGGGACAATCGGCAATGAAAAACTGTTTTTT. Its translation: CASSSGTIGNEKLFF.